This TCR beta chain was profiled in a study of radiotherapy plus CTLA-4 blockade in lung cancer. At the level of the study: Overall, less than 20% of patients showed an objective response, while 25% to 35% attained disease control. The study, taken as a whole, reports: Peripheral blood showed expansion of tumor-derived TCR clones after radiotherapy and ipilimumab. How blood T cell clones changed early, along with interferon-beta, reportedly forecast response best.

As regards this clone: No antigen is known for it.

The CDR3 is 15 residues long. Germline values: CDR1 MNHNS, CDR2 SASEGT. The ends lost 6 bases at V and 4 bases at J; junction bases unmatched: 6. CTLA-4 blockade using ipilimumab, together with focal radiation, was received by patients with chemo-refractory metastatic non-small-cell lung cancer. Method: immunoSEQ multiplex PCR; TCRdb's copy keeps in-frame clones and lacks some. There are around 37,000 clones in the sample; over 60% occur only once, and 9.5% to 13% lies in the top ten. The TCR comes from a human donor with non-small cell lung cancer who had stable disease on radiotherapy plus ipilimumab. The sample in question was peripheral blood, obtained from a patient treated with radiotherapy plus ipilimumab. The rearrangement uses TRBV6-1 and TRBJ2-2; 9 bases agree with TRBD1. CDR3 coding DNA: TGTGCCAGCAGACAGACAGGGGGGGGCACCGGGGAGCTGTTTTTT. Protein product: CASRQTGGGTGELFF.